A single sample is the source of the 3 T cell receptor beta chains below, sequenced in a study of T cell responses to AZD1222 COVID-19 vaccine. Profiled with immunoSEQ multiplex PCR; TCRdb holds only in-frame clones, not every one. This table holds some 180,000 clones, 90% to 95% found once. Sequences were derived from peripheral blood, sampled 28 days after the second dose of the MenACWY control vaccine. The receptors come from an adult who received the MenACWY meningococcal vaccine as a control.

In the case of this clone: One end of the junction fails to match germline, which may point to a read error. The chain uses TRBV6-4 and TRBJ2-3; 12 nucleotides align to TRBD1. The CDR3 is 16 amino acids. Germline V CDR1 and CDR2: MRHNA, SNTAGT. The CDR3 nucleotides are TGTGCCAGCAGTGACTCCGGGACAGGGGGCGCAGAAACGCAGTATTTT. The encoded protein is CASSDSGTGGAETQYF.

V and J are TRBV19 and TRBJ1-3, with 9 bases that match TRBD1. This CDR3 contains 14 residues. Germline V lookup: CDR1 LNHDA, CDR2 SQIVND (reference sequence). V trimming: 6 bases; J trimming: 2 bases; junction bases outside the gene matches: 2. The CDR3 nucleotides are TGTGCCAGTAGCACAGGGGGCACTGGAAACACCATATATTTT. Encoded protein: CASSTGGTGNTIYF.

The chain links TRBV5-5 to TRBJ2-7, with 7 nucleotides matching TRBD1. Trimming removed 3 bases from V and 2 bases from J; junction bases left unmatched: 5. The germline gives CDR1 SGHKS, CDR2 YYEKEE (reference sequence). CDR3 length: 14 amino acids. The CDR3 coding sequence is TGTGCCAGCAGCTCGACAGGGCGCGCCTACGAGCAGTACTTC. This encodes CASSSTGRAYEQYF. The full variable domain, in which reference TRBV5-5 and TRBJ2-7 provide the parts outside the CDR3, is DAGVTQSPTHLIKTRGQQVTLRCSPISGHKSVSWYQQVLGQGPQFIFQYYEKEERGRGNFPDRFSARQFPNYSSELNVNALLLGDSALYLCASSSTGRAYEQYFGPGTRLTVT.